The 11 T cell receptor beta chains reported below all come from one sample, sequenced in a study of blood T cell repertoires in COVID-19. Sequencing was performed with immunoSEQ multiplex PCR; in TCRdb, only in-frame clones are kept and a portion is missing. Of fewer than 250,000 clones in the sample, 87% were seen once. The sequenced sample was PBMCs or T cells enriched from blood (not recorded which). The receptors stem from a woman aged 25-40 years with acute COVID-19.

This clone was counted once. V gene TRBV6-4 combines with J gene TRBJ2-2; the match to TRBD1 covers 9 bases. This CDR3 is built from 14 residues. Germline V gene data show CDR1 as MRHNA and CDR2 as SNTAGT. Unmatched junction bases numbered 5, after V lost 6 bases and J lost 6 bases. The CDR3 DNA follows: TGTGCCAGCAGAAGGGACAGGGAGGCCGGGGAGCTGTTTTTT. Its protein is CASRRDREAGELFF.

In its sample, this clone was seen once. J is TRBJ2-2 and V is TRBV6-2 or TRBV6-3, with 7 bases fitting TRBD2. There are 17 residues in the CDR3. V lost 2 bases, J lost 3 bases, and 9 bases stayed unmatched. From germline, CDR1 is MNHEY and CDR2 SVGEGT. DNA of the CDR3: TGTGCCAGCAGTTACGTACCCGGGAGGACGTACACCGGGGAGCTGTTTTTT. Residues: CASSYVPGRTYTGELFF.

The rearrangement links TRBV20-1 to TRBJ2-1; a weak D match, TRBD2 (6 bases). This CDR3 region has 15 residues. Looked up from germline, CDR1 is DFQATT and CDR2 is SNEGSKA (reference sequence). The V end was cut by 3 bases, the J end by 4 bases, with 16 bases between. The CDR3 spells CSASSPGGAYNEQFF. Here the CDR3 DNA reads TGCAGTGCTAGTTCTCCGGGCGGGGCTTACAATGAGCAGTTCTTC.

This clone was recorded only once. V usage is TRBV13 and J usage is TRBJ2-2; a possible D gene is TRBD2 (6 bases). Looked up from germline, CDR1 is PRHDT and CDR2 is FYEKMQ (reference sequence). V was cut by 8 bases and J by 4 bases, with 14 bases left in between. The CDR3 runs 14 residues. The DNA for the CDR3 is TGTGCCAGCCGACGCGGGGCTGGCACCGGGGAGCTGTTTTTT. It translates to CASRRGAGTGELFF. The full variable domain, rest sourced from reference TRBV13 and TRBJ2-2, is AAGVIQSPRHLIKEKRETATLKCYPIPRHDTVYWYQQGPGQDPQFLISFYEKMQSDKGSIPDRFSAQQFSDYHSELNMSSLELGDSALYFCASRRGAGTGELFFGEGSRLTVL.

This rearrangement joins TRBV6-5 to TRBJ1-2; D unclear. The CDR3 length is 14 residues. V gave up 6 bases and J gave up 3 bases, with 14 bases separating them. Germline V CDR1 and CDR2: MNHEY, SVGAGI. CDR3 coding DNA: TGTGCCAGCAGCCCCCGAGCGAACGACTATGGCTACACCTTC. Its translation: CASSPRANDYGYTF.

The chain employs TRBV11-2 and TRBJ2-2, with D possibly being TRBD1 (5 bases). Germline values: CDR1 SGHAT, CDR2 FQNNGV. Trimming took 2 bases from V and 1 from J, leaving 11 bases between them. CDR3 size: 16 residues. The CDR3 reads CASSLRTGENTGELFF. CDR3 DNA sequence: TGTGCCAGCAGCTTAAGAACAGGAGAGAACACCGGGGAGCTGTTTTTT.

CDR3 amino acids: CASSQDHGDRENYGYTF. CDR3 in DNA: TGTGCCAGCAGCCAAGATCACGGGGACAGGGAGAACTATGGCTACACCTTC. V and J are TRBV4-2 and TRBJ1-2; 9 positions match TRBD1. CDR1 LGHNA and CDR2 YNFKEQ come from the germline V gene. Unmatched junction bases numbered 7, after V lost 0 bases and J lost 2 bases. CDR3 length equals 17 residues.

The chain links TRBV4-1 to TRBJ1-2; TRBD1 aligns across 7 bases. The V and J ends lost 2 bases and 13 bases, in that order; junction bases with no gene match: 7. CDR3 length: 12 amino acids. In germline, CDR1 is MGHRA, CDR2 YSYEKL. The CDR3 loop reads CASSQQQTGITF. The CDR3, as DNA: TGCGCCAGCAGCCAACAACAGACAGGGATCACCTTC.

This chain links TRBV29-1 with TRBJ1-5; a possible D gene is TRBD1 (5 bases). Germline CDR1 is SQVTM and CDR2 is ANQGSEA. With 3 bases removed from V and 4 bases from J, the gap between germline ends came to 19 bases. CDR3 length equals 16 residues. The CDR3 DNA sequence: TGCAGCGTTGATAATCTCGACAGCCGCTGGAATCAGCCCCAGCATTTT. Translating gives CSVDNLDSRWNQPQHF.

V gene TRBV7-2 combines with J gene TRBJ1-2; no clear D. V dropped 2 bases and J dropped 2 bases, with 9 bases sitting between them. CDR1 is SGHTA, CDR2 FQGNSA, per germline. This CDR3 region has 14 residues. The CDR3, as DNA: TGTGCCAGCAGCTTATCTCCGGGAAACTATGGCTACACCTTC. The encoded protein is CASSLSPGNYGYTF.

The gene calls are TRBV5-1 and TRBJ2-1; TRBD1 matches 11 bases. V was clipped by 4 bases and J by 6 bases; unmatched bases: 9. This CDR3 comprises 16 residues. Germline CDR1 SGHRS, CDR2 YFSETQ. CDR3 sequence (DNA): TGCGCCAGCAGCGTAGGAGGGACAGGGGGAATCAATGAGCAGTTCTTC. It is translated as CASSVGGTGGINEQFF.